This passage covers 2 T cell receptor beta chains from one sample sequenced in a study of cytomegalovirus exposure and HLA in healthy donors (dated by TCRdb to about 2017). Library method: the immunoSEQ multiplex PCR assay. TCRdb re-hosts the immuneACCESS table, in-frame sequences only. Its copies lack some clones; in the studies checked, an unresolved V gene accounts for under half of them, and the cause for the rest is not known. The sample table contains some 98,000 clones; only one count was recorded for roughly 90% of them. Jointly, the top ten make up approximately 5.8% of the sample. Specimen: PBMCs. These receptors were collected from a man younger than 35 in good health and CMV-seropositive.

This chain joins TRBV4-3 and TRBJ2-1; 14 bases agree with TRBD2. V was clipped by 4 bases and J by 7 bases; unmatched bases: 12. CDR1 LGHNA and CDR2 YSLEER come from the germline V gene. The CDR3 length is 18 residues. CDR3 sequence (DNA): TGCGCCAGCAGCCTACAGGGACTAGCGGGGGTACTGGGGAATGAGCAGTTCTTC. Its translation is CASSLQGLAGVLGNEQFF.

Here the CDR3 DNA reads TGTGCCAGCAGTTTGGGACAGCTAAATCAGCCCCAGCATTTT. Its translation is CASSLGQLNQPQHF. The genes are TRBV28 and TRBJ1-5, with TRBD1 matching over 7 bases. CDR1 and CDR2 from the germline V gene are MDHEN and SYDVKM. CDR3 length: 14 amino acids. V lost 3 bases, J lost 4 bases, and 3 bases stayed unmatched. The full variable domain, in which reference TRBV28 and TRBJ1-5 provide the parts outside the CDR3, is DVKVTQSSRYLVKRTGEKVFLECVQDMDHENMFWYRQDPGLGLRLIYFSYDVKMKEKGDIPEGYSVSREKKERFSLILESASTNQTSMYLCASSLGQLNQPQHFGDGTRLSIL.